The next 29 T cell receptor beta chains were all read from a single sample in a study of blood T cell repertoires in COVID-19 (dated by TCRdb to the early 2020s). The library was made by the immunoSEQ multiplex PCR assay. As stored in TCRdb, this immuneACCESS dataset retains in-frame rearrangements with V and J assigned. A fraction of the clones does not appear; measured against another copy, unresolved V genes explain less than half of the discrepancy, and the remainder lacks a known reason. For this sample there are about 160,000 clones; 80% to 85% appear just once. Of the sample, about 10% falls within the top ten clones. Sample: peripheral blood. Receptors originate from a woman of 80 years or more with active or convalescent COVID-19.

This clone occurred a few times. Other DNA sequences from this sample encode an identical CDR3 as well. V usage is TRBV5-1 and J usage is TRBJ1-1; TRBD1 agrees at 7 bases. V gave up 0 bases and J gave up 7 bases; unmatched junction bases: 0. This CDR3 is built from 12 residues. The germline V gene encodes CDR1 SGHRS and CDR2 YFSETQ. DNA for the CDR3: TGCGCCAGCAGCTTGGACAGGGGTGAAGCTTTCTTT. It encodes CASSLDRGEAFF.

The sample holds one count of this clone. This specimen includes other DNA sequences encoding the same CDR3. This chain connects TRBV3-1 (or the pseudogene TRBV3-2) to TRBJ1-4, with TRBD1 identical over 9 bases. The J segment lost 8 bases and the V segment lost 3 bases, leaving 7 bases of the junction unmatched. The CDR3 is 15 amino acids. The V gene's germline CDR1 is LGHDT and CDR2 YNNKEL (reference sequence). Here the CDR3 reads CASSQGTGLREKLFF. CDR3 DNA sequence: TGTGCCAGCAGCCAGGGGACAGGGTTAAGGGAAAAACTGTTTTTT.

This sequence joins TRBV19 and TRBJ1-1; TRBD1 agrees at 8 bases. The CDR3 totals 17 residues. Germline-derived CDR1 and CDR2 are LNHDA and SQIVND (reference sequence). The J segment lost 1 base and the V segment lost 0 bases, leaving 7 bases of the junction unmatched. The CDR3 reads CASSIEAGGASNTEAFF. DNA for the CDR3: TGTGCCAGTAGTATAGAAGCAGGGGGCGCTTCGAACACTGAAGCTTTCTTT.

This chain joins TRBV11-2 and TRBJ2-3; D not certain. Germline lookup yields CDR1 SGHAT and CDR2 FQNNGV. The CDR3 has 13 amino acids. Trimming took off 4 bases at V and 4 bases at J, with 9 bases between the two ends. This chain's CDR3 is CASSSNSPDTQYF. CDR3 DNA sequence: TGTGCCAGCAGCTCCAACAGCCCAGATACGCAGTATTTT.

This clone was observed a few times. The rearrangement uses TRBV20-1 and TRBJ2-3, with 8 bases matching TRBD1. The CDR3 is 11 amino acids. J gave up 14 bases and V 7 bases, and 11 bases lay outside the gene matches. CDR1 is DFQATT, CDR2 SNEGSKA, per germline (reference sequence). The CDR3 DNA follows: TGCAGTGGAATCGAGGGGGACAGGCCGTATTTT. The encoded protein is CSGIEGDRPYF.

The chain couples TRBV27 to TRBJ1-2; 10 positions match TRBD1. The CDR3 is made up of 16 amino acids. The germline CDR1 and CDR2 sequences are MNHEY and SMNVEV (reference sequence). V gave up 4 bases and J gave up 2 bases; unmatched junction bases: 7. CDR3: CASSSQGQGGNYGYTF. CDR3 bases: TGTGCCAGCAGTTCCCAAGGACAGGGGGGCAACTATGGCTACACCTTC.

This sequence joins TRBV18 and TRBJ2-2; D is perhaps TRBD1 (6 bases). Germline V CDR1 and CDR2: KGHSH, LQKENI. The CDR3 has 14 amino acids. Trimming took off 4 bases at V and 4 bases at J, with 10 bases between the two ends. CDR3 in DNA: TGTGCCAGCTCACTAATGGGGGCCACCGGGGAGCTGTTTTTT. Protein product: CASSLMGATGELFF.

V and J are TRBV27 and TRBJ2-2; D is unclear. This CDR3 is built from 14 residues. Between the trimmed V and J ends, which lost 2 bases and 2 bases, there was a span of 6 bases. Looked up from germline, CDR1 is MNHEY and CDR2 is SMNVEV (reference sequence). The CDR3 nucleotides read TGTGCCAGCAGTTTAACCAGAAACACCGGGGAGCTGTTTTTT. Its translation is CASSLTRNTGELFF.

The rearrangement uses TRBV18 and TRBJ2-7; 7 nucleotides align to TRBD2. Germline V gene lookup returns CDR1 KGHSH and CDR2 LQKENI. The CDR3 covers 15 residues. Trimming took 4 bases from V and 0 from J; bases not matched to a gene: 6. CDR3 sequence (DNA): TGTGCCAGCTCACAGCGGGGCGGTAGCTCCTACGAGCAGTACTTC. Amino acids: CASSQRGGSSYEQYF.

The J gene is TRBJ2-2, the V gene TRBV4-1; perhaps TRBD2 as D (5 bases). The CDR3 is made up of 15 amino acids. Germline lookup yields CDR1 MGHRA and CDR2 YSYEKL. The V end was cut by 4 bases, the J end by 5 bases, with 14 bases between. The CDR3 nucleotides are TGCGCCAGCAGCCCCGCCGCGGGCCGGACCGGGGAGCTGTTTTTT. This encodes CASSPAAGRTGELFF.

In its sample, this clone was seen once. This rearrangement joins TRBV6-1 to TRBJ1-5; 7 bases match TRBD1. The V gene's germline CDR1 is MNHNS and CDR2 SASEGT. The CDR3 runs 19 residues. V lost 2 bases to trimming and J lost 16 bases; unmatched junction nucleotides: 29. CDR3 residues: CASSERVGAPTGILSGSHF. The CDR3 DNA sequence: TGTGCCAGCAGTGAAAGAGTTGGGGCCCCGACAGGGATCCTGTCTGGATCACATTTT.

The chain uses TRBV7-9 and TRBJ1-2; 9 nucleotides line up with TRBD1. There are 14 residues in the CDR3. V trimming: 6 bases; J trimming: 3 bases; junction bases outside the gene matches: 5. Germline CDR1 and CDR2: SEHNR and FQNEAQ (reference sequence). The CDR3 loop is CASRSGTGYYGYTF. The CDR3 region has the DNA TGTGCCAGCAGATCCGGGACAGGGTACTATGGCTACACCTTC.

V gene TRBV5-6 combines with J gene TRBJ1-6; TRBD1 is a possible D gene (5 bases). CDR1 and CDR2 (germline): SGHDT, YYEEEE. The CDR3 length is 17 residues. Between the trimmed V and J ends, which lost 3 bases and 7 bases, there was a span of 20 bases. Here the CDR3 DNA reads TGTGCCAGCAGCTCCCTAACTCAGGGTATAGGGAATTCACCCCTCCACTTT. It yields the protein CASSSLTQGIGNSPLHF.

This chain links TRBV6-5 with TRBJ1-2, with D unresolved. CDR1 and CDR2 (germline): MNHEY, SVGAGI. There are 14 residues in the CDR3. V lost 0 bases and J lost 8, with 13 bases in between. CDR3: CASSYSAFLWGYTF. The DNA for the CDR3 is TGTGCCAGCAGTTACTCCGCCTTCCTATGGGGCTACACCTTC.

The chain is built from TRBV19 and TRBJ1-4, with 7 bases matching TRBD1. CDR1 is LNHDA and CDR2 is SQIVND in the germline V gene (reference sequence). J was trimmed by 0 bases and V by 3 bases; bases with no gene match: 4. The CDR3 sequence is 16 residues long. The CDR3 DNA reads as TGTGCCAGTAGTATGGGACAGACCACAACTAATGAAAAACTGTTTTTT. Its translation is CASSMGQTTTNEKLFF.

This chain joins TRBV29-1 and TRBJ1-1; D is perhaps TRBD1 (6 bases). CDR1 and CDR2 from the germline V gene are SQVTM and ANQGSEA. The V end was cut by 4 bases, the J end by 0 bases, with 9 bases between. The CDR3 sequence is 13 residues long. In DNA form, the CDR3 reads TGCAGCGTTGTCGACAGGATGAACACTGAAGCTTTCTTT. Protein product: CSVVDRMNTEAFF.

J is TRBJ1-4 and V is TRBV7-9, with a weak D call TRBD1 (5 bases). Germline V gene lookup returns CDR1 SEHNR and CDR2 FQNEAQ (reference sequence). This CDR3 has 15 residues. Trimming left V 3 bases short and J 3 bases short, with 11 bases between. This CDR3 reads CASSLVTGPNEKLFF. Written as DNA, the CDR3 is TGTGCCAGCAGCTTGGTAACAGGTCCTAATGAAAAACTGTTTTTT.

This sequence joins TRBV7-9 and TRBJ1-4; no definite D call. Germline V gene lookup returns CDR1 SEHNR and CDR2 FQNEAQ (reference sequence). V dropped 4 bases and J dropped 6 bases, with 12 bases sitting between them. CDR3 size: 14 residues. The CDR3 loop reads CASSSDREDEKLFF. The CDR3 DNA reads TGTGCCAGCAGCTCGGACCGGGAAGATGAAAAACTGTTTTTT. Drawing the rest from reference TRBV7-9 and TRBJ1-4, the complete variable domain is DTGVSQNPRHKITKRGQNVTFRCDPISEHNRLYWYRQTLGQGPEFLTYFQNEAQLEKSRLLSDRFSAERPKGSFSTLEIQRTEQGDSAMYLCASSSDREDEKLFFGSGTQLSVL.

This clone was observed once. The CDR3 nucleotides are TGTGCCAGTAGTCTACCTCCAGGGGCAGGCAATCAGCCCCAGCATTTT. Translation gives CASSLPPGAGNQPQHF. The rearrangement uses TRBV19 and TRBJ1-5; possible D gene TRBD1, 6 bases. CDR1 LNHDA and CDR2 SQIVND come from the germline V gene (reference sequence). The CDR3 runs to 16 residues. V shed 5 bases and J shed 2 bases, with 16 bases lying between them.

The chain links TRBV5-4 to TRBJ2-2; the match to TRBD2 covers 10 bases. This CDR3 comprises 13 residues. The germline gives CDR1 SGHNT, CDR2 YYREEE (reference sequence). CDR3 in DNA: TGTGCGACCAGCGGGGGGGGCACCGGGGAGCTGTTTTTT. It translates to CATSGGGTGELFF.

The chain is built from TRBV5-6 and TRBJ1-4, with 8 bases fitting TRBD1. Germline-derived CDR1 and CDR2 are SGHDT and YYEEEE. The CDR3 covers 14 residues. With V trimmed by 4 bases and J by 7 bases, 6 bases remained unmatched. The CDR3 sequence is CASSPRQGSEKLFF. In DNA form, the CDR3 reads TGTGCCAGCAGCCCTCGACAGGGGAGTGAAAAACTGTTTTTT. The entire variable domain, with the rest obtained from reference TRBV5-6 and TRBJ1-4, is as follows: DAGVTQSPTHLIKTRGQQVTLRCSPKSGHDTVSWYQQALGQGPQFIFQYYEEEERQRGNFPDRFSGHQFPNYSSELNVNALLLGDSALYLCASSPRQGSEKLFFGSGTQLSVL.

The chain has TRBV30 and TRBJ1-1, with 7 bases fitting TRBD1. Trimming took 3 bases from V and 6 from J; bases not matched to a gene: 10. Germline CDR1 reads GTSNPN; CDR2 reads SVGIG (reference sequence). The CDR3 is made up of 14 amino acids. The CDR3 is CAWSFARGKAEAFF. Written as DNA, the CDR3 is TGTGCCTGGAGCTTCGCCAGGGGGAAGGCTGAAGCTTTCTTT.

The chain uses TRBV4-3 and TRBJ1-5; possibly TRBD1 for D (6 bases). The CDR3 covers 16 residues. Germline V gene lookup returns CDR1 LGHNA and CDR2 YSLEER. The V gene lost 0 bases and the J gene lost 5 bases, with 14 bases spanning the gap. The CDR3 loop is CASSQDKGVKHQPQHF. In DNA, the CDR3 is TGCGCCAGCAGCCAAGATAAGGGGGTCAAACATCAGCCCCAGCATTTT.

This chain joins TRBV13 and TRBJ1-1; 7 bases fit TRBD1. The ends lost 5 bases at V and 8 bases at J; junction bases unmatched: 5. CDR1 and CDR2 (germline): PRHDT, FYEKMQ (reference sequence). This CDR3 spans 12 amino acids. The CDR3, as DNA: TGTGCCAGCAGCCTCGGGACAGCAGAAGCTTTCTTT. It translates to CASSLGTAEAFF. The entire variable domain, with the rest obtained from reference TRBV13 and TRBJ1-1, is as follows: AAGVIQSPRHLIKEKRETATLKCYPIPRHDTVYWYQQGPGQDPQFLISFYEKMQSDKGSIPDRFSAQQFSDYHSELNMSSLELGDSALYFCASSLGTAEAFFGQGTRLTVV.

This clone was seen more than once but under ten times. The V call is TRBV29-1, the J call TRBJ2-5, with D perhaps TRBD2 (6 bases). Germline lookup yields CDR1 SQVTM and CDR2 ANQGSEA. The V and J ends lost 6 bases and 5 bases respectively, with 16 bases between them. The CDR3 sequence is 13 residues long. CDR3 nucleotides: TGCAGCGTAGAAACTACTGCGGGGGAGACCCAGTACTTC. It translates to CSVETTAGETQYF.

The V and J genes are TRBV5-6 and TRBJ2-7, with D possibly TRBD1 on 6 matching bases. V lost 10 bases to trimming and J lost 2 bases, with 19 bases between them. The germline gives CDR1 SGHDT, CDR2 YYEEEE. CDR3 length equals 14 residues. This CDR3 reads CASAWGQGTYEQYF. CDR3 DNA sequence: TGTGCCTCAGCTTGGGGGCAGGGGACCTACGAGCAGTACTTC.

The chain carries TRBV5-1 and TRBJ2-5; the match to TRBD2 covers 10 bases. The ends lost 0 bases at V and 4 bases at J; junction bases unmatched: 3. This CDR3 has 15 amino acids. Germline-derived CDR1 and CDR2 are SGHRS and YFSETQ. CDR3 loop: CASSLGQRGGETQYF. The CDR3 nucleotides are TGCGCCAGCAGCTTGGGTCAGCGGGGGGGAGAGACCCAGTACTTC. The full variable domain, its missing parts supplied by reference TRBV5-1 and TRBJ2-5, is KAGVTQTPRYLIKTRGQQVTLSCSPISGHRSVSWYQQTPGQGLQFLFEYFSETQRNKGNFPGRFSGRQFSNSRSEMNVSTLELGDSALYLCASSLGQRGGETQYFGPGTRLLVL.

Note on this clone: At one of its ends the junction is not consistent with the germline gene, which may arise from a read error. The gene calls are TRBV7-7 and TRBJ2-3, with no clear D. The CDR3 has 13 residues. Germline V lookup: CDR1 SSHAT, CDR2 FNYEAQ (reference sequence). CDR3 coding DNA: TGTGCTAGCAGCTTAGACACAACAGATACGCAGTATTTT. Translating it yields CASSLDTTDTQYF.

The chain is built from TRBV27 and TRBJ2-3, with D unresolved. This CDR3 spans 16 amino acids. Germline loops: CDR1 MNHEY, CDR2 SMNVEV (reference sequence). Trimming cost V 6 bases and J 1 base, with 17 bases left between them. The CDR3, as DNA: TGTGCCAGCAGCCTTGGGCCGAGACCTGGCACAGATACGCAGTATTTT. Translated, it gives CASSLGPRPGTDTQYF.